The rows below give T cell receptor beta chains drawn from one sample of a study of T cell responses to AZD1222 COVID-19 vaccine. TCRdb's copy holds only in-frame clones and misses some; the assay was immunoSEQ multiplex PCR. Here the sample spans roughly 150,000 clones, approximately 93% being singletons. Specimen: peripheral blood, collected 28 days after the second AZD1222 dose. The receptor set was obtained from an adult who received the AZD1222 COVID-19 vaccine. CDR3s leave out the opening cysteine and the closing phenylalanine or tryptophan. Each record gives: CDR3 length, J gene, V gene, CDR3 protein.

cdr3_length: 13
j_call: TRBJ2-1
v_call: TRBV7-8
cdr3_aa: ASSLRSGRHNEQF

cdr3_length: 19
j_call: TRBJ1-2
v_call: TRBV9
cdr3_aa: ASSVVQGGLVLSSGFFGYT

cdr3_length: 14
j_call: TRBJ2-3
v_call: TRBV28
cdr3_aa: ASTTSGMSNTDTQY

cdr3_length: 9
j_call: TRBJ2-7
v_call: TRBV29-1
cdr3_aa: SVDVSYEQY

cdr3_length: 14
j_call: TRBJ1-1
v_call: TRBV7-9
cdr3_aa: ASSLELVGVDTEAF

cdr3_length: 12
j_call: TRBJ1-4
v_call: TRBV6-1
cdr3_aa: ASSDFNPRGKLF

cdr3_length: 10
j_call: TRBJ2-7
v_call: TRBV2
cdr3_aa: ASQTDSYEQY

cdr3_length: 14
j_call: TRBJ1-6
v_call: TRBV23-1
cdr3_aa: ASSQRTGLYNSPLH

cdr3_length: 11
j_call: TRBJ1-2
v_call: TRBV18
cdr3_aa: ASSPEGNYGYT

cdr3_length: 12
j_call: TRBJ1-2
v_call: TRBV19
cdr3_aa: ASLAPGQGYGYT

cdr3_length: 11
j_call: TRBJ1-1
v_call: TRBV6-4
cdr3_aa: ASSDSASTEAF

cdr3_length: 11
j_call: TRBJ1-1
v_call: TRBV12-3/TRBV12-4
cdr3_aa: ASSFRAEYEAF

cdr3_length: 10
j_call: TRBJ2-7
v_call: TRBV4-1
cdr3_aa: ASSPDGYEQY

cdr3_length: 12
j_call: TRBJ2-7
v_call: TRBV29-1
cdr3_aa: SVEERGSSREQY

cdr3_length: 12
j_call: TRBJ1-2
v_call: TRBV9
cdr3_aa: ASSVEDGARGYT

cdr3_length: 12
j_call: TRBJ1-2
v_call: TRBV7-3
cdr3_aa: ASSPRAGAGGYT

cdr3_length: 12
j_call: TRBJ1-3
v_call: TRBV9
cdr3_aa: ASSLEGDGNTIY

cdr3_length: 13
j_call: TRBJ2-7
v_call: TRBV6-5
cdr3_aa: ASSYRGRAAYEQY

cdr3_length: 10
j_call: TRBJ1-1
v_call: TRBV10-2
cdr3_aa: ASTPMGTEAF

cdr3_length: 12
j_call: TRBJ1-2
v_call: TRBV27
cdr3_aa: ASSSGGRGYGYT

cdr3_length: 9
j_call: TRBJ2-3
v_call: TRBV3-1/TRBV3-2
cdr3_aa: ASSQGDTQY

cdr3_length: 10
j_call: TRBJ2-7
v_call: TRBV28
cdr3_aa: ASSLGEYEQY

cdr3_length: 13
j_call: TRBJ1-4
v_call: TRBV19
cdr3_aa: ASSVDAGGPEKLF

cdr3_length: 10
j_call: TRBJ1-5
v_call: TRBV5-8
cdr3_aa: ASSLWEAPQH

cdr3_length: 10
j_call: TRBJ2-5
v_call: TRBV13
cdr3_aa: ASSLAGTPRH

cdr3_length: 12
j_call: TRBJ1-4
v_call: TRBV5-5
cdr3_aa: ASSKGQNNEKLF

cdr3_length: 13
j_call: TRBJ2-6
v_call: TRBV5-5
cdr3_aa: ASRAWGRGANVLT

cdr3_length: 13
j_call: TRBJ1-4
v_call: TRBV5-4
cdr3_aa: ASSPGTGTNEKLF

cdr3_length: 11
j_call: TRBJ1-4
v_call: TRBV5-6
cdr3_aa: ASSLWGNEKLF

cdr3_length: 18
j_call: TRBJ2-6
v_call: TRBV7-3
cdr3_aa: ASSLWGTSGGHAGANVLT

cdr3_length: 9
j_call: TRBJ1-1
v_call: TRBV19
cdr3_aa: ASSIQSEAF

cdr3_length: 14
j_call: TRBJ1-1
v_call: TRBV4-2
cdr3_aa: ASSRQTGGLNTEAF

cdr3_length: 15
j_call: TRBJ1-5
v_call: TRBV2
cdr3_aa: ASSPRRADDSNQPQH

cdr3_length: 13
j_call: TRBJ2-2
v_call: TRBV9
cdr3_aa: ASSVDGMNTGELF

cdr3_length: 15
j_call: TRBJ1-2
v_call: TRBV7-9
cdr3_aa: ASSLNIPPDRGQGYT

cdr3_length: 15
j_call: TRBJ1-2
v_call: TRBV19
cdr3_aa: ASSSTGTGGEVYGYT

cdr3_length: 11
j_call: TRBJ1-2
v_call: TRBV6-5
cdr3_aa: ASRSGTGDGYT

cdr3_length: 12
j_call: TRBJ2-7
v_call: TRBV6-5
cdr3_aa: ASSPTGSLGEQY

cdr3_length: 15
j_call: TRBJ1-6
v_call: TRBV11-2
cdr3_aa: ASSLGVRIIDNSPLH

cdr3_length: 12
j_call: TRBJ1-2
v_call: TRBV4-2
cdr3_aa: ASSQGDGVYGYT

cdr3_length: 11
j_call: TRBJ1-1
v_call: TRBV3-1/TRBV3-2
cdr3_aa: ASSQPDRGHWV

cdr3_length: 15
j_call: TRBJ2-1
v_call: TRBV19
cdr3_aa: ASSIRAGGRAYNEQF

cdr3_length: 11
j_call: TRBJ1-1
v_call: TRBV18
cdr3_aa: ASTPGLNTEAF

cdr3_length: 13
j_call: TRBJ1-2
v_call: TRBV3-1/TRBV3-2
cdr3_aa: ASSQVFTGNYGYT

cdr3_length: 13
j_call: TRBJ2-7
v_call: TRBV6-5
cdr3_aa: ASSYLGQNSYEQY

cdr3_length: 10
j_call: TRBJ2-1
v_call: TRBV5-1
cdr3_aa: ASSPPGAGQF

cdr3_length: 12
j_call: TRBJ2-7
v_call: TRBV27
cdr3_aa: ASRPRGYSYEQY

cdr3_length: 10
j_call: TRBJ1-1
v_call: TRBV7-2
cdr3_aa: ASSLEGPKAF